The rows below give T cell receptor beta chains drawn from one sample of a study of CD8+CD57+ T cells in acquired aplastic anemia. Using its own MiXCR run on the reads, TCRdb lists one record per CDR3 protein. The profile shows under 350,000 distinct CDR3 sequences, 45% to 65% of them singletons. Input material: sorted CD4+, CD8+, or CD8+CD57+ T cells (not recorded which) from PBMCs. All receptors come from a human donor with aplastic anemia. Both conserved end residues are part of each CDR3. Each record gives: clone size, J gene, V gene, D gene, CDR3 protein, CDR3 DNA. The D gene is left open where the match is weak. Where a row states a size, it is once, few, many or the class of an expanded clone; other rows omit it.

clone size: once; J gene: TRBJ1-2; V gene: TRBV25-1; D gene: .; CDR3 protein: CASSRGTNYGHTF; CDR3 DNA: TGTGCCAGCAGTCGGGGCACTAACTATGGCCACACCTTC
clone size: .; J gene: TRBJ1-2; V gene: TRBV7-9; D gene: .; CDR3 protein: CASSDWTSGGDDYTF; CDR3 DNA: TGTGCCAGCAGCGACTGGACCTCTGGGGGGGACGACTACACCTTC
clone size: .; J gene: TRBJ2-3; V gene: TRBV10-1; D gene: .; CDR3 protein: CASTLNGDSTDTQYF; CDR3 DNA: TGCGCCAGCACTTTGAATGGGGATAGCACAGATACGCAGTATTTT
clone size: few; J gene: TRBJ1-6; V gene: TRBV20-1; D gene: .; CDR3 protein: CSTSTSGNPNSPLHF; CDR3 DNA: TGCAGTACGAGTACGTCCGGGAACCCTAATTCACCCCTCCACTTT
clone size: .; J gene: TRBJ1-2; V gene: TRBV7-8; D gene: .; CDR3 protein: CASSLTPGDYGCTF; CDR3 DNA: TGTGCCAGCAGCTTAACCCCGGGCGACTATGGCTGCACCTTC
clone size: many; J gene: TRBJ1-2; V gene: TRBV29-1; D gene: TRBD1; CDR3 protein: CSVEEPRPRGHGYTF; CDR3 DNA: TGCAGCGTTGAAGAACCCCGTCCTAGGGGGCACGGCTACACCTTC
clone size: many; J gene: TRBJ1-6; V gene: TRBV19; D gene: .; CDR3 protein: CASSQMGRNSPLHF; CDR3 DNA: TGTGCCAGTAGCCAGATGGGGCGCAATTCACCCCTCCACTTT
clone size: .; J gene: TRBJ2-5; V gene: TRBV5-1; D gene: TRBD2; CDR3 protein: CASSLVPLAVQETQYF; CDR3 DNA: TGCGCCAGCAGCTTGGTCCCCCTAGCGGTGCAAGAGACCCAGTACTTC
clone size: .; J gene: TRBJ2-5; V gene: TRBV9; D gene: TRBD2; CDR3 protein: CASSVGTSGRQETQYF; CDR3 DNA: TGTGCCAGCAGCGTAGGGACTAGCGGGAGACAAGAGACCCAGTACTTC
clone size: .; J gene: TRBJ1-2; V gene: TRBV7-2; D gene: .; CDR3 protein: CASSLMATANYGYTF; CDR3 DNA: TGTGCCAGCAGCTTAATGGCGACAGCCAACTATGGCTACACCTTC
clone size: .; J gene: TRBJ2-7; V gene: TRBV7-8; D gene: .; CDR3 protein: CASSPGGNYEQYF; CDR3 DNA: TGTGCCAGCAGCCCCGGAGGAAACTACGAGCAGTACTTC
clone size: .; J gene: TRBJ2-5; V gene: TRBV5-1; D gene: TRBD1; CDR3 protein: CASSLSGGDYGYTQETQYF; CDR3 DNA: TGCGCCAGCAGCTTGTCAGGGGGCGATTATGGCTACACCCAAGAGACCCAGTACTTC
clone size: few; J gene: TRBJ2-7; V gene: TRBV11-3; D gene: .; CDR3 protein: CASSLGAAAEQYF; CDR3 DNA: TGTGCCAGCAGCTTAGGGGCGGCCGCCGAGCAGTACTTC
clone size: .; J gene: TRBJ2-2; V gene: TRBV25-1; D gene: .; CDR3 protein: CASEQRTGELFF; CDR3 DNA: TGTGCCAGCGAACAGCGGACCGGGGAGCTGTTTTTT
clone size: .; J gene: TRBJ1-1; V gene: TRBV9; D gene: .; CDR3 protein: CASSVVSGAAEAFF; CDR3 DNA: TGTGCCAGCAGCGTAGTTAGTGGGGCTGCTGAAGCTTTCTTT
clone size: .; J gene: TRBJ1-5; V gene: TRBV7-9; D gene: .; CDR3 protein: CASSSFDNLNQPQHF; CDR3 DNA: TGTGCCAGCAGCTCTTTTGACAACCTCAATCAGCCCCAGCATTTT
clone size: .; J gene: TRBJ2-7; V gene: TRBV19; D gene: TRBD1; CDR3 protein: CASSIAGPGQGSDEQYF; CDR3 DNA: TGTGCCAGTAGTATAGCTGGGCCGGGACAGGGGAGCGACGAGCAGTACTTC
clone size: .; J gene: TRBJ1-1; V gene: TRBV7-8; D gene: TRBD1; CDR3 protein: CASSLGTGLRTEAFF; CDR3 DNA: TGTGCCAGCAGCTTAGGGACAGGTTTGAGGACTGAAGCTTTCTTT
clone size: many; J gene: TRBJ1-2; V gene: TRBV6-1; D gene: TRBD1; CDR3 protein: CASSFSPGTGYGYTF; CDR3 DNA: TGTGCCAGCAGTTTCTCCCCCGGGACAGGCTATGGCTACACCTTC
clone size: many; J gene: TRBJ2-5; V gene: TRBV6-5; D gene: .; CDR3 protein: CASFQMASTPRETQYF; CDR3 DNA: TGTGCCAGCTTCCAGATGGCTTCAACCCCGCGCGAGACCCAGTACTTC
clone size: .; J gene: TRBJ1-2; V gene: TRBV7-2; D gene: .; CDR3 protein: CASSLMVYGYTF; CDR3 DNA: TGTGCCAGCAGCTTAATGGTCTATGGCTACACCTTC
clone size: .; J gene: TRBJ1-1; V gene: TRBV19; D gene: TRBD1; CDR3 protein: CASSHRGTEAFF; CDR3 DNA: TGTGCCAGTAGCCACAGGGGAACTGAAGCTTTCTTT
clone size: .; J gene: TRBJ1-4; V gene: TRBV2; D gene: .; CDR3 protein: CASRTGSTNEKLFF; CDR3 DNA: TGTGCCAGCCGTACAGGGTCAACTAATGAAAAACTGTTTTTT
clone size: few; J gene: TRBJ2-1; V gene: TRBV29-1; D gene: .; CDR3 protein: CSGEGVNEQFF; CDR3 DNA: TGCAGCGGGGAAGGCGTCAATGAGCAGTTCTTC
clone size: few; J gene: TRBJ2-7; V gene: TRBV20-1; D gene: TRBD2; CDR3 protein: CSADPGLAGGAYEQYF; CDR3 DNA: TGCAGTGCTGATCCGGGACTAGCGGGGGGGGCATACGAGCAGTACTTC
clone size: .; J gene: TRBJ1-1; V gene: TRBV19; D gene: .; CDR3 protein: CASSIKVGAAEAFF; CDR3 DNA: TGTGCCAGTAGTATTAAGGTTGGGGCCGCTGAAGCTTTCTTT
clone size: .; J gene: TRBJ1-2; V gene: TRBV30; D gene: .; CDR3 protein: CAWSGGGGNYGYTF; CDR3 DNA: TGTGCCTGGAGTGGTGGGGGGGGTAACTATGGCTACACCTTC
clone size: many; J gene: TRBJ2-3; V gene: TRBV7-9; D gene: TRBD2; CDR3 protein: CASSLRTSGGTDTQYF; CDR3 DNA: TGTGCCAGCAGCCTCCGGACTAGCGGGGGGACAGATACGCAGTATTTT
clone size: .; J gene: TRBJ1-2; V gene: TRBV7-9; D gene: .; CDR3 protein: CAGLGGNYGYTF; CDR3 DNA: TGTGCCGGATTGGGTGGGAACTATGGCTACACCTTC
clone size: .; J gene: TRBJ2-5; V gene: TRBV24-1; D gene: .; CDR3 protein: CATSDRGFGTQYF; CDR3 DNA: TGTGCCACCAGTGATAGGGGTTTCGGGACCCAGTACTTC
clone size: once; J gene: TRBJ2-3; V gene: TRBV24-1; D gene: .; CDR3 protein: CATSDPGLSGTDTQYF; CDR3 DNA: TGTGCCACCAGTGACCCGGGCCTCTCTGGCACAGATACGCAGTATTTT
clone size: .; J gene: TRBJ1-5; V gene: TRBV7-2; D gene: .; CDR3 protein: CASSLDRDLYQPQHF; CDR3 DNA: TGTGCCAGCAGCTTAGACAGGGACCTGTACCAGCCCCAGCATTTT
clone size: few; J gene: TRBJ2-5; V gene: TRBV2; D gene: .; CDR3 protein: CASSVPNKQTQYF; CDR3 DNA: TGTGCCAGCAGTGTTCCAAATAAGCAGACCCAGTACTTC
clone size: .; J gene: TRBJ2-7; V gene: TRBV5-1; D gene: .; CDR3 protein: CASSLAWDTNSYEQYF; CDR3 DNA: TGCGCCAGCAGCTTGGCTTGGGACACCAACTCCTACGAGCAGTACTTC
clone size: .; J gene: TRBJ1-1; V gene: TRBV7-2; D gene: .; CDR3 protein: CASSLDIRVTQAFF; CDR3 DNA: TGTGCCAGCAGCTTAGACATCAGGGTAACTCAAGCTTTCTTT
clone size: many; J gene: TRBJ2-4; V gene: TRBV19; D gene: .; CDR3 protein: CASSMGQGYIQYF; CDR3 DNA: TGTGCCAGTAGTATGGGGCAGGGATACATTCAGTACTTC
clone size: many; J gene: TRBJ2-5; V gene: TRBV3-1; D gene: .; CDR3 protein: CASSRTRDNLAF; CDR3 DNA: TGTGCCAGCAGCCGAACCAGGGACAATTTAGCATTC
clone size: .; J gene: TRBJ2-3; V gene: TRBV7-9; D gene: TRBD1; CDR3 protein: CASSSTGGGRAGDTQYF; CDR3 DNA: TGTGCCAGCAGCTCGACAGGGGGAGGTCGGGCCGGGGATACGCAGTATTTT
clone size: .; J gene: TRBJ1-2; V gene: TRBV2; D gene: TRBD1; CDR3 protein: CASQTGQGANYGYTF; CDR3 DNA: TGTGCCAGCCAAACAGGACAGGGCGCTAACTATGGCTACACCTTC
clone size: few; J gene: TRBJ1-6; V gene: TRBV9; D gene: .; CDR3 protein: CASSLPGDNSPLHF; CDR3 DNA: TGTGCCAGCAGCTTGCCGGGGGATAATTCACCCCTCCACTTT
clone size: few; J gene: TRBJ1-6; V gene: TRBV5-1; D gene: TRBD1; CDR3 protein: CASSTAPGTAGSPLHF; CDR3 DNA: TGCGCCAGCAGCACGGCGCCCGGGACAGCCGGTTCACCCCTCCACTTT
clone size: .; J gene: TRBJ1-6; V gene: TRBV15; D gene: .; CDR3 protein: CATSRGLSYNSPLHF; CDR3 DNA: TGTGCCACCAGCAGAGGGTTGTCCTATAATTCACCCCTCCACTTT
clone size: .; J gene: TRBJ2-2; V gene: TRBV20-1; D gene: TRBD2; CDR3 protein: CSARDYRLAGLTGELFF; CDR3 DNA: TGCAGTGCTAGAGATTACCGACTAGCGGGCCTTACCGGGGAGCTGTTTTTT
clone size: many; J gene: TRBJ2-1; V gene: TRBV24-1; D gene: TRBD2; CDR3 protein: CATSEGLADTDEQFF; CDR3 DNA: TGTGCCACCAGTGAGGGGCTAGCGGATACGGATGAGCAGTTCTTC
clone size: many; J gene: TRBJ1-5; V gene: TRBV19; D gene: .; CDR3 protein: CASSIRGGNQPQHF; CDR3 DNA: TGTGCCAGTAGTATCCGTGGAGGCAATCAGCCCCAGCATTTT